These 30 T cell receptor beta chains share one sample of origin, sequenced in a study of blood T cell repertoires in COVID-19. This table comes from immunoSEQ multiplex PCR, and its TCRdb copy is limited to in-frame clones, with some not included. The repertoire holds a few hundred thousand clones, with roughly 85% as singletons. The sample comprised peripheral blood. The source is a man aged 40-49 years with acute or convalescent COVID-19.

There are a few counts of this clone. The chain links TRBV5-4 to TRBJ2-7; a weak D match, TRBD1 (6 bases). Germline V gene data show CDR1 as SGHNT and CDR2 as YYREEE (reference sequence). The germline V and J ends were trimmed by 7 bases and 6 bases, with 17 bases remaining between them. CDR3 size: 13 residues. CDR3 coding DNA: TGTGCCAGCGGGCGGACAGCAACAGGCGAGCAGTACTTC. This sequence encodes CASGRTATGEQYF. The whole variable domain, filled in from reference TRBV5-4 and TRBJ2-7, reads ETGVTQSPTHLIKTRGQQVTLRCSSQSGHNTVSWYQQALGQGPQFIFQYYREEENGRGNFPPRFSGLQFPNYSSELNVNALELDDSALYLCASGRTATGEQYFGPGTRLTVT.

The rearrangement uses TRBV28 and TRBJ2-1; D remains ambiguous. V shed 8 bases and J shed 6 bases, with 17 bases lying between them. CDR3 size: 14 residues. CDR1 and CDR2 (germline): MDHEN, SYDVKM. The CDR3 DNA is TGTGCCAGCGAACGGCAGGCTTTGGGCAATGAGCAGTTCTTC. This encodes CASERQALGNEQFF. Full variable domain (outside the CDR3, taken from reference TRBV28 and TRBJ2-1): DVKVTQSSRYLVKRTGEKVFLECVQDMDHENMFWYRQDPGLGLRLIYFSYDVKMKEKGDIPEGYSVSREKKERFSLILESASTNQTSMYLCASERQALGNEQFFGPGTRLTVL.

The V call is TRBV5-1, the J call TRBJ2-7; 7 bases are shared with TRBD2. In germline, CDR1 is SGHRS, CDR2 YFSETQ. The V segment lost 0 bases and the J segment 5 bases; nucleotides outside the gene matches: 11. The CDR3 has 16 amino acids. The CDR3 DNA follows: TGCGCCAGCAGCTTGGTTCTAGCGGCCGAAGGAGACGAGCAGTACTTC. The encoded protein is CASSLVLAAEGDEQYF.

The V gene is TRBV6-1, the J gene TRBJ2-4; possibly TRBD1 for D (5 bases). The CDR3 covers 12 residues. V was clipped by 5 bases and J by 6 bases, with 8 bases between them. Per the germline V gene, CDR1 is MNHNS and CDR2 is SASEGT. The CDR3: CASSSDTNIQYF. The DNA of the CDR3 is TGTGCCAGCAGTTCGGACACAAACATTCAGTACTTC.

V and J are TRBV2 and TRBJ1-2, with TRBD1 matching 7 bases. Germline V lookup: CDR1 SNHLY, CDR2 FYNNEI. The CDR3 has 12 amino acids. V shed 5 bases and J 6 bases; nucleotides not matched to a gene: 3. The CDR3 region has the DNA TGTGCCAGCAGTACGGGACAGAATGGCTACACCTTC. Its protein is CASSTGQNGYTF.

The chain couples TRBV2 to TRBJ2-4; D is perhaps TRBD1 (5 bases). Germline assignment: CDR1 SNHLY and CDR2 FYNNEI. V lost 6 bases to trimming and J lost 2 bases, with 17 bases between them. The CDR3 has 16 residues. The CDR3 bases are TGTGCCAGCAGGTCAGACAGTCCAGGGACCAAAAACATTCAGTACTTC. This sequence encodes CASRSDSPGTKNIQYF.

V usage is TRBV13 and J usage is TRBJ1-6; 9 nucleotides match TRBD1. The germline V gene has CDR1 PRHDT and CDR2 FYEKMQ (reference sequence). Trimming took 4 bases from V and 8 from J; bases not matched to a gene: 3. The CDR3 consists of 14 residues. The CDR3 sequence is CASSSGQGHSPLHF. DNA for the CDR3: TGTGCCAGCAGCTCGGGACAGGGCCATTCACCCCTCCACTTT.

Only a few counts were recorded for this clone. This chain connects TRBV3-1 (or the pseudogene TRBV3-2) to TRBJ1-2, with TRBD1 identical over 9 bases. Germline loops: CDR1 LGHDT, CDR2 YNNKEL (reference sequence). Trimming cost V 1 base and J 7 bases; bases outside gene matches: 4. The CDR3 sequence is 14 residues long. The CDR3 is CASSQGTGGGGYTF. The CDR3 DNA follows: TGTGCCAGCAGCCAAGGAACAGGGGGCGGTGGCTACACCTTC.

The chain employs TRBV6-6 and TRBJ1-4; tentative D call: TRBD1 (5 bases). This CDR3 comprises 15 residues. The germline gives CDR1 MNHNY, CDR2 SVGAGI (reference sequence). Deletions cut 6 bases from V and 0 bases from J, with 11 bases between. The CDR3 here is CASSWDFPTNEKLFF. The CDR3 DNA sequence: TGTGCCAGCAGCTGGGACTTCCCAACTAATGAAAAACTGTTTTTT.

This chain uses TRBV3-1 (or the pseudogene TRBV3-2) with TRBJ1-1, with 9 bases aligning to TRBD1. With V trimmed by 4 bases and J by 0 bases, 9 bases remained unmatched. This CDR3 has 17 residues. Germline CDR1 is LGHDT and CDR2 is YNNKEL (reference sequence). The CDR3 nucleotides read TGTGCCAGCAGCCCACTGGACAGGGGTTATATGAACACTGAAGCTTTCTTT. Translating gives CASSPLDRGYMNTEAFF.

The chain links TRBV13 to TRBJ1-2; TRBD1 might be the D (5 bases). CDR3 length: 14 amino acids. V dropped 5 bases and J dropped 4 bases, with 14 bases sitting between them. The germline V gene has CDR1 PRHDT and CDR2 FYEKMQ (reference sequence). CDR3 DNA: TGTGCCAGCAGCGCGCAACAGGCTTCCTATGGCTACACCTTC. Protein: CASSAQQASYGYTF. Full variable domain (remainder filled in from reference TRBV13 and TRBJ1-2): AAGVIQSPRHLIKEKRETATLKCYPIPRHDTVYWYQQGPGQDPQFLISFYEKMQSDKGSIPDRFSAQQFSDYHSELNMSSLELGDSALYFCASSAQQASYGYTFGSGTRLTVV.

Comments on this clone: Additional DNA sequences in this sample encode the identical CDR3. This chain connects TRBV9 to TRBJ2-3; 8 bases align to TRBD2. V shed 0 bases, J shed 4 bases, and the junction held 1 base outside the gene matches. CDR1 and CDR2 from the germline V gene are SGDLS and YYNGEE. The CDR3 is 14 residues long. The CDR3 reads CASSVAGGPDTQYF. CDR3 sequence (DNA): TGTGCCAGCAGCGTAGCGGGGGGGCCAGATACGCAGTATTTT.

The chain employs TRBV5-1 and TRBJ1-1; unclear D gene. This CDR3 region has 16 residues. Germline CDR1 reads SGHRS; CDR2 reads YFSETQ. Trimming stripped 1 base from V and 3 bases from J, with 16 bases between. The CDR3 loop reads CASSLYGSYTDTEAFF. In nucleotides, the CDR3 is TGCGCCAGCAGCTTGTATGGCAGCTATACAGACACTGAAGCTTTCTTT.

DNA for the CDR3: TGTGCCAGCAGCTTAGGTTGGAGCGGGGGGGCCCGGGAGCAGTTCTTC. Its translation: CASSLGWSGGAREQFF. The chain employs TRBV7-2 and TRBJ2-1; 10 positions match TRBD2. V was pared by 1 base and J by 10 bases, with 10 bases of the junction left unmatched. This CDR3 comprises 16 residues. Per the germline V gene, CDR1 is SGHTA and CDR2 is FQGNSA.

The chain is built from TRBV7-9 and TRBJ2-1; 7 bases map to TRBD1. Germline CDR1 and CDR2: SEHNR and FQNEAQ (reference sequence). With V trimmed by 2 bases and J by 0 bases, 10 bases remained unmatched. The CDR3 extends over 18 amino acids. This CDR3 is CASSLIEGGWGSYNEQFF. The CDR3 DNA reads as TGTGCCAGCAGCTTAATTGAAGGGGGCTGGGGCTCCTACAATGAGCAGTTCTTC.

This clone was detected once. The gene calls are TRBV3-1 (or the pseudogene TRBV3-2) and TRBJ1-1, with D possibly matching TRBD1 (5 bases). In germline, CDR1 is LGHDT, CDR2 YNNKEL (reference sequence). Trimming removed 1 base from V and 8 bases from J, with 14 bases in between. The CDR3 has 14 residues. DNA of the CDR3: TGTGCCAGCAGCCAAGCAGGGCTATTCTCCGAAGCTTTCTTT. Its translation is CASSQAGLFSEAFF.

The table lists this clone with a count of one. The rearrangement joins TRBV6-4 to TRBJ1-1, with D hard to call. The V gene lost 6 bases and the J gene lost 0 bases, with 8 bases spanning the gap. CDR1 and CDR2 from the germline V gene are MRHNA and SNTAGT. CDR3 length: 13 residues. The CDR3 region has the DNA TGTGCCAGCAGGGCCGAGGTGAACACTGAAGCTTTCTTT. Its translation: CASRAEVNTEAFF.

This clone showed up just a few times. In DNA, the CDR3 is TGTGCCAGCAGCTTGGTAGGACAGGGTGGAACTTTCTTT. It is translated as CASSLVGQGGTFF. The chain carries TRBV5-4 and TRBJ1-1; TRBD1 matches at 8 bases. Trimming took 0 bases from V and 12 from J; bases not matched to a gene: 7. This CDR3 is 13 amino acids long. Germline V gene sequence: CDR1 SGHNT, CDR2 YYREEE (reference sequence).

The chain joins TRBV7-2 to TRBJ2-3; D gene uncertain. V lost 4 bases and J lost 3, with 11 bases in between. CDR3 length equals 14 residues. CDR1 and CDR2 from the germline V gene are SGHTA and FQGNSA. For the CDR3, the DNA is TGTGCCAGCAGCTCGCCTTTCAGGACAGATACGCAGTATTTT. It specifies CASSSPFRTDTQYF. Variable domain in full (rest from reference TRBV7-2 and TRBJ2-3): GAGVSQSPSNKVTEKGKDVELRCDPISGHTALYWYRQSLGQGLEFLIYFQGNSAPDKSGLPSDRFSAERTGGSVSTLTIQRTQQEDSAVYLCASSSPFRTDTQYFGPGTRLTVL.

The chain carries TRBV14 and TRBJ1-2; 8 bases align to TRBD1. Germline V CDR1 and CDR2: SGHDN, FVKESK. V was clipped by 2 bases and J by 3 bases; unmatched bases: 11. The CDR3 contains 17 residues. The CDR3 DNA reads TGTGCCAGCAGCCAATCCAGGACAGGGCTTATCGACTATGGCTACACCTTC. Translation: CASSQSRTGLIDYGYTF.

In nucleotides, the CDR3 is TGTGCCAGCAGGGGCGGGGGGAATTCACCCCTCCACTTT. Residues: CASRGGGNSPLHF. V gene TRBV5-6 combines with J gene TRBJ1-6, with D possibly TRBD1 on 5 matching bases. V lost 5 bases, J lost 7 bases, and 10 bases lay in between. Per the germline V gene, CDR1 is SGHDT and CDR2 is YYEEEE. This CDR3 is built from 13 residues.

This clone was seen only a few times. This chain uses TRBV2 with TRBJ1-2, with D tentatively TRBD1 (6 bases). The CDR3 totals 14 residues. CDR1 SNHLY and CDR2 FYNNEI come from the germline V gene. V was shortened by 2 bases and J by 5 bases, with 12 bases between the two germline ends. CDR3 in amino acids: CASSETGQLYGYTF. The CDR3 DNA sequence: TGTGCCAGCAGTGAAACGGGACAATTATATGGCTACACCTTC.

This clone was recorded once. The chain is built from TRBV28 and TRBJ1-2, with D unresolved. CDR1 is MDHEN and CDR2 is SYDVKM in the germline V gene. The CDR3 has 14 amino acids. V dropped 1 base and J dropped 1 base, with 7 bases sitting between them. This CDR3 reads CASSLSGLNYGYTF. The DNA of the CDR3 is TGTGCCAGCAGTTTATCCGGACTTAACTATGGCTACACCTTC.

The V call is TRBV7-9, the J call TRBJ1-2, with a possible D match to TRBD1 (5 bases). V was trimmed by 5 bases and J by 1 base, leaving 11 bases between them. The CDR3 covers 14 residues. Germline V gives CDR1 SEHNR, CDR2 FQNEAQ (reference sequence). CDR3 residues: CASSQGAVNYGYTF. CDR3 nucleotides: TGTGCCAGCAGCCAAGGGGCAGTTAACTATGGCTACACCTTC.

In the case of this clone: Other DNA sequences in this sample translate to the same CDR3. This sequence joins TRBV4-2 and TRBJ2-5; no reliable D call. This CDR3 contains 15 residues. Germline assignment: CDR1 LGHNA and CDR2 YNFKEQ. V was cut by 0 bases and J by 0 bases, with 8 bases left in between. CDR3 region: CASSQDGGYQETQYF. The CDR3 nucleotides are TGTGCCAGCAGCCAAGATGGCGGCTACCAAGAGACCCAGTACTTC.

The chain links TRBV6-5 to TRBJ2-1, with D perhaps matching TRBD1 (6 bases). Per the germline V gene, CDR1 is MNHEY and CDR2 is SVGAGI. There are 15 residues in the CDR3. The germline V and J ends were trimmed by 10 bases and 3 bases, with 19 bases remaining between them. CDR3: CAIRTGTQLYNEQFF. The CDR3 coding sequence is TGTGCCATCCGAACCGGGACACAGCTCTACAATGAGCAGTTCTTC.

The chain recombines TRBV27 with TRBJ1-1, with D hard to call. The germline gives CDR1 MNHEY, CDR2 SMNVEV (reference sequence). The CDR3 spans 14 residues. The ends were cut back, 2 bases at V and 5 bases at J, with 12 bases in the middle. The CDR3 nucleotides are TGTGCCAGCAGTTTAGAGGGAATGGAAACTGAAGCTTTCTTT. It yields the protein CASSLEGMETEAFF.

Notes on this clone: Distinct nucleotide sequences in the sample also encode this CDR3. The gene calls are TRBV5-1 and TRBJ1-1; weak D call: TRBD1 (5 bases). In germline, CDR1 is SGHRS, CDR2 YFSETQ. The CDR3 has 14 amino acids. V was clipped by 2 bases and J by 1 base, with 9 bases between them. The CDR3 sequence is CASSLAGGNTEAFF. The CDR3 nucleotides read TGCGCCAGCAGCTTAGCGGGGGGGAACACTGAAGCTTTCTTT.

The chain has TRBV19 and TRBJ1-5; 9 positions match TRBD1. Trimming removed 6 bases from V and 0 bases from J; junction bases left unmatched: 12. The germline V gene encodes CDR1 LNHDA and CDR2 SQIVND (reference sequence). This CDR3 has 18 residues. The CDR3: CASSLRRDRENSNQPQHF. The CDR3 nucleotides are TGTGCCAGTAGCCTCCGCCGGGACAGGGAAAATAGCAATCAGCCCCAGCATTTT.

The chain links TRBV14 to TRBJ2-7; 8 nucleotides line up with TRBD2. The CDR3 contains 15 residues. Germline V gives CDR1 SGHDN, CDR2 FVKESK. Germline trimming cut 3 bases from V and 2 bases from J; bases unmatched to any gene: 6. In nucleotides, the CDR3 is TGTGCCAGCAGCCAGGAAAAGCGGGGGACCTACGAGCAGTACTTC. It yields the protein CASSQEKRGTYEQYF. Complete variable domain (other parts from reference TRBV14 and TRBJ2-7): EAGVTQFPSHSVIEKGQTVTLRCDPISGHDNLYWYRRVMGKEIKFLLHFVKESKQDESGMPNNRFLAERTGGTYSTLKVQPAELEDSGVYFCASSQEKRGTYEQYFGPGTRLTVT.